These 27 T cell receptor beta chains were sequenced from one sample in a study of tumor and adjacent non-tumor tissue in lung cancer. TCRbeta libraries were built with three rounds of nested PCR, modified from ARM-PCR. TCRdb re-analysed the multiplex PCR reads in MiXCR, keeping a single row per CDR3 protein. The sample has about 200,000 distinct CDR3 sequences, 70% to 75% seen once. The template was RNA from unsorted bulk tissue. Sequenced input: lung tumor tissue. Receptor source: a man aged 55 to 69 with non-small cell lung cancer.

As for this clonotype: This may come from a read error, since a much larger clone is one base off. The rearrangement joins TRBV6-5 to TRBJ2-6, with D possibly being TRBD2 (5 bases). V lost 7 bases and J 4 bases, leaving 14 bases between the germline ends. This CDR3 spans 15 amino acids. Germline CDR1 reads MNHEY; CDR2 reads SVGAGI. CDR3 DNA: TGTGCCAGCATCCCGAGGGTTTCAGGGGCCAACGTCCTGACTTTC. Translated, it gives CASIPRVSGANVLTF.

This clonotype has only a few counts. At one end the junction does not follow the germline gene, possibly because of a read error. The V call is TRBV7-2, the J call TRBJ2-1, with D possibly TRBD2 on 5 matching bases. Germline V lookup: CDR1 SGHTA, CDR2 FQGNSA. The CDR3 sequence is 15 residues long. The CDR3 DNA follows: TGTGCTAGCAGCTTAGGGTTTAGCGATACGGCTGAGCAGTTCTTC. Its translation: CASSLGFSDTAEQFF.

To note about this clonotype: One junction end disagrees with the germline gene, perhaps due to a read error. The J gene is TRBJ2-2, the V gene TRBV6-1; tentative D call: TRBD2 (6 bases). The CDR3 is 16 amino acids. CDR1 MNHNS and CDR2 SASEGT come from the germline V gene. CDR3 sequence: CASMRQAGSGTGDLFF. The CDR3 DNA sequence: TGTGCCAGCATGAGACAAGCGGGTTCAGGCACCGGGGATCTGTTTTTT.

Of note for this clonotype: Sequence at one end of the junction differs from germline and may be a read error. V usage is TRBV7-9 and J usage is TRBJ2-3, with D hard to call. Looked up from germline, CDR1 is SEHNR and CDR2 is FQNEAQ (reference sequence). The CDR3 covers 13 residues. The CDR3 here is CASILSLTDTQYF. In nucleotides, the CDR3 is TGTGCCAGCATCTTATCTCTCACAGATACGCAGTATTTT.

This clonotype has a count of ten or more. The chain links TRBV12-3 or TRBV12-4 to TRBJ1-3, with unresolved D. The CDR3 extends over 15 amino acids. Trimming left V 6 bases short and J 0 bases short, with 12 bases between. This chain's CDR3 is CASRETSSSGNTIYF. The CDR3 nucleotides read TGTGCCAGCAGGGAGACATCGAGCTCTGGAAACACCATATATTTT.

Notes on this clonotype: Germline and junction disagree at one end, which may indicate a read error. The chain employs TRBV29-1 and TRBJ1-6; D uncertain. Germline CDR1 SQVTM, CDR2 ANQGSEA. This CDR3 is built from 16 residues. CDR3 amino acids: CSVSLSGGKNNSPLHF. The CDR3 DNA follows: TGCAGCGTCTCCCTGTCAGGAGGGAAGAATAATTCACCCCTTCACTTT.

As concerns this clonotype: Possible read error: a much larger clone is one base away. This chain connects TRBV29-1 to TRBJ2-5; D gene unclear. Germline-derived CDR1 and CDR2 are SQVTM and ANQGSEA. CDR3 length equals 9 residues. This CDR3 is CSIDETQYF. DNA of the CDR3: TGCAGCATTGATGAGACCCAGTACTTC.

The chain employs TRBV11-3 and TRBJ2-5; no definite D call. CDR3 length equals 13 residues. Germline CDR1 is SGHNT and CDR2 is YENEEA. Trimming left V 5 bases short and J 4 bases short, with 11 bases between. The CDR3 loop is CASSLSVAETQYF. The CDR3 coding sequence is TGTGCCAGCAGCCTAAGCGTAGCAGAGACCCAGTACTTC.

The chain joins TRBV20-1 to TRBJ1-2; a possible D gene is TRBD1 (6 bases). CDR1 is DFQATT, CDR2 SNEGSKA, per germline (reference sequence). The CDR3 loop spans 14 amino acids. V lost 4 bases and J lost 3, with 15 bases in between. The CDR3 region has the DNA TGCAGTGCTAACCGGGACACCATATACTATGGCTACACCTTC. It specifies CSANRDTIYYGYTF.

The CDR3 here is CASTPGGLRPGELFF. As DNA, the CDR3 is TGTGCCAGCACCCCCGGGGGACTTCGTCCAGGGGAGCTGTTTTTT. This chain connects TRBV7-8 to TRBJ2-2, with a tentative D call TRBD2 (6 bases). V lost 7 bases and J lost 8, with 20 bases in between. Looked up from germline, CDR1 is SGHVS and CDR2 is FQNEAQ. CDR3 length: 15 residues.

This clonotype occurred once. It may be a read error: a sequence one base away is much more abundant. V and J are TRBV6-1 and TRBJ2-1; no firm D call. This CDR3 contains 12 residues. In germline, CDR1 is MNHNS, CDR2 SASEGT. The chain's CDR3 is CTSKVGQHEQFF. CDR3 DNA sequence: TGTACCAGCAAGGTGGGCCAACATGAGCAGTTCTTC.

Of note for this clonotype: Sequence at one end of the junction differs from germline and may be a read error. The rearrangement links TRBV6-6 to TRBJ1-1, with 7 positions matching TRBD1. This CDR3 is 16 amino acids long. Germline V CDR1 and CDR2: MNHNY, SVGAGI (reference sequence). The CDR3 here is CATSYLFAGQRGEAFF. The CDR3 DNA reads TGTGCCACCAGTTACTTGTTTGCGGGACAGAGGGGTGAAGCTTTCTTT.

In this sample, this clonotype turned up once. One base away lies a much larger clone, so this may be a sequencing read error. Without the conserved terminal phenylalanine or tryptophan, this CDR3 likely stems from a read error. The V gene is TRBV20-1, the J gene TRBJ2-5, with D uncertain. The germline V gene has CDR1 DFQATT and CDR2 SNEGSKA (reference sequence). This CDR3 comprises 13 residues. V was pared by 0 bases and J by 1 base, with 6 bases between. The CDR3 nucleotides read TGCAGTGCTAGAGAGAATAGCCAAGAGACCCAGTACCTC. It specifies CSARENSQETQYL.

Comments on this clonotype: This CDR3 fails to terminate in the conserved phenylalanine or tryptophan, so it likely reflects a read error. The CDR3 nucleotides read TGTGCCAACAGACCACCAGGGACCTATGGCTACACCATC. Translating it yields CANRPPGTYGYTI. The chain uses TRBV4-2 and TRBJ1-2; tentative D call: TRBD1 (5 bases). CDR1 and CDR2 from the germline V gene are LGHNA and YNFKEQ. V dropped 10 bases and J dropped 4 bases, with 16 bases sitting between them. The length of the CDR3 is 13 residues.

About this clonotype itself: A much larger clone lies one base from this, so it may be a read error. The chain recombines TRBV5-4 with TRBJ2-7; TRBD1 matches 12 bases. The V segment lost 6 bases and the J segment 2 bases; nucleotides outside the gene matches: 6. This CDR3 has 15 residues. Per the germline V gene, CDR1 is SGHNT and CDR2 is YYREEE (reference sequence). The CDR3 coding sequence is TGTGCCAGCAACTTCGGGACAGGGGGCGCCTACGAGCAGTACTTC. Its translation is CASNFGTGGAYEQYF.

As to this clonotype: Since the CDR3 does not end with the conserved phenylalanine or tryptophan, this likely comes from a read error. The chain employs TRBV11-3 and TRBJ2-1, with D unresolved. V was trimmed by 9 bases and J by 4 bases, leaving 13 bases between them. The CDR3 contains 13 residues. CDR1 SGHNT and CDR2 YENEEA come from the germline V gene. The CDR3 loop reads CARNSDGYNEQFS. The CDR3, as DNA: TGTGCCAGAAATTCCGACGGATACAATGAGCAGTTCTCC.

Regarding this clonotype: Given a much more abundant clone one base away, this may be a read error. This rearrangement joins TRBV7-9 to TRBJ2-3, with 8 bases that match TRBD1. Germline V gives CDR1 SEHNR, CDR2 FQNEAQ (reference sequence). The CDR3 extends over 16 amino acids. In DNA, the CDR3 is TGTGCCAGCAGCCCAAGGACAGGGAGAGGCACAGATATGCAGTATTTT. This codes for CASSPRTGRGTDMQYF.

This clonotype has more than one count but fewer than ten. One junction end disagrees with the germline gene, perhaps due to a read error. The genes are TRBV28 and TRBJ1-4; D is ambiguous. CDR3 size: 11 residues. Germline-derived CDR1 and CDR2 are MDHEN and SYDVKM. The DNA for the CDR3 is TGTGCCAGCAAGGGCAATGAAGAACTGTTTTTT. It specifies CASKGNEELFF.

As to this clonotype: Mismatch with germline at one junction end may stem from a read error. The genes are TRBV20-1 and TRBJ2-1, with 9 nucleotides matching TRBD1. CDR3 length equals 12 residues. The germline V gene encodes CDR1 DFQATT and CDR2 SNEGSKA (reference sequence). This chain's CDR3 is CSVRDRADEQLF. DNA for the CDR3: TGCAGTGTTAGGGACAGGGCAGATGAGCAGCTCTTC.

This clonotype is classed as medium-sized. The chain employs TRBV4-2 and TRBJ1-1; perhaps TRBD1 as D (5 bases). V dropped 0 bases and J dropped 11 bases, with 19 bases sitting between them. The CDR3 runs to 15 residues. Per the germline V gene, CDR1 is LGHNA and CDR2 is YNFKEQ. The chain's CDR3 is CASSQEVGRGLLAFF. As DNA, the CDR3 is TGTGCCAGCAGCCAAGAGGTCGGGCGGGGACTGTTGGCTTTCTTT.

The chain is built from TRBV12-3 or TRBV12-4 and TRBJ1-5; possible D gene TRBD1, 5 bases. The CDR3 spans 17 residues. Trimming removed 5 bases at V and 3 bases at J, with 20 bases between. The CDR3 region has the DNA TGTGCCAGCAGTGTAGGTGGACATGGGGCGAACAATCAGCCCCAGCATTTT. Protein sequence: CASSVGGHGANNQPQHF.

Comments on this clonotype: This sequence may be a read error, since a much larger clone differs from it by one base. This chain links TRBV20-1 with TRBJ1-1; D might be TRBD1 (5 bases). The germline gives CDR1 DFQATT, CDR2 SNEGSKA (reference sequence). This CDR3 is 13 amino acids long. The chain's CDR3 is CSAREAQGIRAIF. The CDR3 coding sequence is TGCAGTGCTAGAGAGGCCCAGGGTATACGGGCTATCTTT.

With regard to this clonotype: Germline and junction disagree at one end, which may indicate a read error. This chain connects TRBV20-1 to TRBJ1-3; D perhaps matches TRBD1 (5 bases). Germline CDR1 and CDR2: DFQATT and SNEGSKA (reference sequence). The CDR3 covers 17 residues. CDR3 DNA: TGCAGTGCTAGAACACAGCTTGACCCCGGGGCTGGAAAAACCATATATTTT. It encodes CSARTQLDPGAGKTIYF.

This clonotype was picked up one time. This may come from a read error, since a much larger clone is one base off. The V gene is TRBV5-5, the J gene TRBJ2-1; either TRBD1 or TRBD2 may supply D (5 bases each). The CDR3 extends over 15 amino acids. Germline V gene data show CDR1 as SGHKS and CDR2 as YYEKEE (reference sequence). CDR3 amino acids: CASILAPGKGNEQFF. The DNA of the CDR3 is TGTGCCAGCATCTTGGCTCCCGGGAAGGGGAATGAGCAGTTCTTC.

This clonotype was counted a few times. The V gene is TRBV20-1, the J gene TRBJ2-3; 9 positions agree with TRBD2. V shed 5 bases, J shed 3 bases, and the junction held 18 bases outside the gene matches. The CDR3 contains 18 residues. The germline CDR1 and CDR2 sequences are DFQATT and SNEGSKA (reference sequence). DNA of the CDR3: TGCAGTGCTTTAGGTCCTATACGGCGGGGGGGCCGGACAGATACGCAGTATTTT. Encoded protein: CSALGPIRRGGRTDTQYF.

A word on this clonotype: This may be a read error, as it is one base from a much larger clone. The V and J genes are TRBV29-1 and TRBJ1-2; 7 nucleotides agree with TRBD1. Germline CDR1 and CDR2: SQVTM and ANQGSEA. CDR3 length: 13 residues. For the CDR3, the DNA is TGCAGCGCCTTAGGGGGGACAGAACATGGCTACATCTTC. Its protein is CSALGGTEHGYIF.

This clonotype appeared once. The germline gene is not matched at one end of the junction; a read error may be the cause. The CDR3 nucleotides read TGTGCCAGCAGCACGGACAGGGGTGGTGAGCATTACTTC. This encodes CASSTDRGGEHYF. This chain joins TRBV11-1 and TRBJ2-7; 9 bases are a match to TRBD1. This CDR3 is 13 amino acids long. CDR1 and CDR2 from the germline V gene are SGHAT and FQDESV (reference sequence). The entire variable domain, with the rest obtained from reference TRBV11-1 and TRBJ2-7, is as follows: EAEVAQSPRYKITEKSQAVAFWCDPISGHATLYWYRQILGQGPELLVQFQDESVVDDSQLPKDRFSAERLKGVDSTLKIQPAELGDSAMYLCASSTDRGGEHYFGPGTRLTVT.